The 16 T cell receptor beta chains reported below all come from one sample, sequenced in a study of T cells after yellow fever vaccination. In TCRdb, the 5' RACE reads were re-called with MiXCR into one record per CDR3 protein. The sample holds a few hundred thousand distinct CDR3 sequences, 13% seen once. The starting material was CD4+ T cells sorted from PBMCs, obtained 45 days after the yellow fever booster vaccination. The receptors stem from a man aged 25 to 45 who received the YFV17D yellow fever vaccine.

V usage is TRBV10-3 and J usage is TRBJ2-7; D is ambiguous. Germline CDR1 ENHRY, CDR2 SYGVKD. The V end was cut by 2 bases, the J end by 8 bases, with 13 bases between. This CDR3 comprises 13 residues. In DNA, the CDR3 is TGTGCCATCAGTGAGGGACCCCCGCCAAAGCAGTACTTC. This translates into CAISEGPPPKQYF.

The chain employs TRBV20-1 and TRBJ2-1; D possibly corresponds to TRBD1 (5 bases). Trimming stripped 6 bases from V and 1 base from J, with 25 bases between. The germline gives CDR1 DFQATT, CDR2 SNEGSKA (reference sequence). The CDR3 length is 18 residues. In nucleotides, the CDR3 is TGCAGTGCGCCCCGGGCAGGGCCAGGGCAAAGGTCCTACAATGAGCAGTTCTTC. As protein: CSAPRAGPGQRSYNEQFF.

The rearrangement joins TRBV3-1 to TRBJ2-1; TRBD2 matches 7 bases. The CDR3 is 15 amino acids. V lost 1 base, J lost 1 base, and 1 base stayed unmatched. Germline V gene lookup returns CDR1 LGHDT and CDR2 YNNKEL (reference sequence). In DNA form, the CDR3 reads TGTGCCAGCAGCCAAGGTAGCGGGTCCTACAATGAGCAGTTCTTC. Its translation: CASSQGSGSYNEQFF.

This clonotype was seen a handful of times. This chain connects TRBV20-1 to TRBJ1-6, with 7 nucleotides matching TRBD1. V lost 2 bases, J lost 5 bases, and 9 bases stayed unmatched. The CDR3 runs to 16 residues. Germline V CDR1 and CDR2: DFQATT, SNEGSKA (reference sequence). The DNA of the CDR3 is TGCAGTGCTAGACTAGGGGGCGCTGACAATAATTCACCCCTCCACTTT. Translated, it gives CSARLGGADNNSPLHF.

There are a few counts of this clonotype. V gene TRBV20-1 combines with J gene TRBJ2-1; 14 bases align to TRBD2. Trimming took 4 bases from V and 8 from J; bases not matched to a gene: 4. This CDR3 is 14 amino acids long. The germline V gene encodes CDR1 DFQATT and CDR2 SNEGSKA (reference sequence). The CDR3 DNA reads as TGCAGTGCTAAGGGACTAGCGGGAGTCGATGAGCAGTTCTTC. Protein: CSAKGLAGVDEQFF.

Regarding this clonotype: This may come from a read error, since a much larger clone is one base off. The chain carries TRBV7-2 and TRBJ1-1; tentatively, D is TRBD1 (5 bases). CDR1 SGHTA and CDR2 FQGNSA come from the germline V gene. CDR3 length equals 14 residues. Trimming took 9 bases from V and 0 from J, leaving 14 bases between them. The CDR3 DNA reads as TGTGCCAGAAGCCCCGGGACCTTGAACACTGAAGCTTTCTTT. Its protein is CARSPGTLNTEAFF.

The chain couples TRBV6-5 to TRBJ2-7; 13 nucleotides match TRBD2. Per germline, CDR1 MNHEY and CDR2 SVGAGI. J gave up 5 bases and V 2 bases, and 6 bases lay outside the gene matches. The length of the CDR3 is 16 residues. The CDR3 loop is CASSYTWTSGSHEQYF. The CDR3 DNA reads TGTGCCAGCAGTTACACCTGGACTAGCGGGAGCCACGAGCAGTACTTC.

This clonotype was observed many times. The chain links TRBV11-2 to TRBJ2-1; TRBD2 matches 7 bases. The CDR3 extends over 14 amino acids. CDR1 and CDR2 (germline): SGHAT, FQNNGV. V dropped 3 bases and J dropped 1; count of bases not matched to a gene: 0. The DNA of the CDR3 is TGTGCCAGCAGCTTCGGGGGGTCCTACAATGAGCAGTTCTTC. Residues: CASSFGGSYNEQFF.

The V call is TRBV6-5, the J call TRBJ2-5, with D perhaps TRBD2 (5 bases). The germline V gene encodes CDR1 MNHEY and CDR2 SVGAGI. CDR3 length: 13 amino acids. The germline V and J ends were trimmed by 5 bases and 7 bases, with 14 bases remaining between them. The chain's CDR3 is CASSPDFSATQYF. Here the CDR3 DNA reads TGTGCCAGCAGTCCGGACTTCTCGGCGACCCAGTACTTC.

In its sample, this clonotype was seen a few times. CDR3 coding DNA: TGTGCCAGCAGCACCGACAGGGCGGAGACCCAGTACTTC. Translating gives CASSTDRAETQYF. The rearrangement joins TRBV5-6 to TRBJ2-5; 7 bases map to TRBD1. Germline CDR1 SGHDT, CDR2 YYEEEE. There are 13 residues in the CDR3. V gave up 4 bases and J gave up 5 bases; unmatched junction bases: 5.

This chain uses TRBV28 with TRBJ2-7; 8 nucleotides match TRBD2. Unmatched junction bases numbered 9, after V lost 6 bases and J lost 5 bases. This CDR3 region has 14 residues. Per germline, CDR1 MDHEN and CDR2 SYDVKM. The CDR3 nucleotides read TGTGCCAGCAGCCTCGGGGGGGCCAGCAACGAGCAGTACTTC. It codes for CASSLGGASNEQYF.

Turning to this clonotype: Likely a read error: the CDR3 ends without its conserved phenylalanine or tryptophan. The chain employs TRBV7-9 and TRBJ2-7, with 7 bases matching TRBD2. V lost 2 bases and J lost 3; bases outside the gene matches: 7. Germline V gives CDR1 SEHNR, CDR2 FQNEAQ (reference sequence). The CDR3 runs to 15 residues. CDR3 nucleotide sequence: TGTGCCAGCAGCTTAATGCTAGCGGAGGGCTACGAGCAGTACTTA. Translation: CASSLMLAEGYEQYL.

The sample holds a few counts of this clonotype. This sequence joins TRBV12-3 or TRBV12-4 and TRBJ2-7; TRBD1 aligns across 9 bases. The CDR3 extends over 15 amino acids. The ends lost 5 bases at V and 4 bases at J; junction bases unmatched: 9. In nucleotides, the CDR3 is TGTGCCAGCAGTCCGGGACAGGGTTTAGGGTACGAGCAGTACTTC. This encodes CASSPGQGLGYEQYF.

The table lists this clonotype with many counts. The J gene is TRBJ1-5, the V gene TRBV20-1; tentative D call: TRBD1 (6 bases). Germline CDR1 DFQATT, CDR2 SNEGSKA (reference sequence). The CDR3 covers 12 residues. Deletions cut 3 bases from V and 6 bases from J, with 9 bases between. The CDR3 loop is CSASGGGQPQHF. The CDR3 coding sequence is TGCAGTGCTAGCGGGGGCGGTCAGCCCCAGCATTTT.

This clonotype has only a few counts. V is TRBV27 and J is TRBJ2-1, with 14 bases fitting TRBD2. The CDR3 contains 18 residues. The germline V gene encodes CDR1 MNHEY and CDR2 SMNVEV (reference sequence). V lost 3 bases, J lost 9 bases, and 13 bases stayed unmatched. The CDR3 DNA is TGTGCCAGCAGTTTTGGGGCGACTAGCGGGAGGGCCAGGTCTGAGCAGTTCTTC. This sequence encodes CASSFGATSGRARSEQFF.

This clonotype was picked up a small number of times. This rearrangement joins TRBV12-3 or TRBV12-4 to TRBJ2-5, with D possibly TRBD2 on 6 matching bases. V lost 5 bases, J lost 0 bases, and 7 bases lay in between. The length of the CDR3 is 13 residues. The CDR3 loop reads CASSAGYQETQYF. The CDR3, as DNA: TGTGCCAGCAGTGCGGGGTACCAAGAGACCCAGTACTTC.